These 12 T cell receptor beta chains came from one sample sequenced in a study of blood T cell repertoires in COVID-19. The data were produced by immunoSEQ multiplex PCR, yet TCRdb's version contains in-frame clones alone and is incomplete. The sample holds 90,000 or so clones; about 89% are singletons and the top ten take more than 1%. Material for sequencing was peripheral blood. These receptors all stem from a human donor in a cohort sampled during active COVID-19.

The rearrangement links TRBV15 to TRBJ2-7; 11 positions agree with TRBD1. J gave up 5 bases and V 5 bases, and 8 bases lay outside the gene matches. In germline, CDR1 is LNHNV, CDR2 YYDKDF (reference sequence). The length of the CDR3 is 15 residues. CDR3 sequence (DNA): TGTGCCACCAGCGAGGGAGGGACAGGGGGTCACGAGCAGTACTTC. Protein: CATSEGGTGGHEQYF. The variable domain in full, with the rest retrieved from reference TRBV15 and TRBJ2-7, is DAMVIQNPRYQVTQFGKPVTLSCSQTLNHNVMYWYQQKSSQAPKLLFHYYDKDFNNEADTPDNFQSRRPNTSFCFLDIRSPGLGDTAMYLCATSEGGTGGHEQYFGPGTRLTVT.

The chain has TRBV24-1 and TRBJ1-2; D is possibly TRBD1 (6 bases). CDR3 size: 13 residues. Germline V gives CDR1 KGHDR, CDR2 SFDVKD. Between the trimmed V and J ends, which lost 4 bases and 10 bases, there was a span of 15 bases. CDR3 nucleotide sequence: TGTGCCACCAGTGACCCAGGGGTGGGTGACTACACCTTC. Translation gives CATSDPGVGDYTF.

This sequence joins TRBV28 and TRBJ1-5, with D possibly matching TRBD1 (5 bases). Trimming left V 6 bases short and J 2 bases short, with 8 bases between. The CDR3 has 13 residues. CDR1 and CDR2 (germline): MDHEN, SYDVKM. CDR3 coding DNA: TGTGCCAGCAGCGGGGGGGGCAATCAGCCCCAGCATTTT. It translates to CASSGGGNQPQHF.

This clone showed up just once. The CDR3 bases are TGCGCCAGCAGCTTCTCAGGGGGCACAGATACGCAGTATTTT. This sequence encodes CASSFSGGTDTQYF. The chain links TRBV5-1 to TRBJ2-3; maybe TRBD1 (6 bases). CDR3 size: 14 residues. Trimming left V 2 bases short and J 1 base short, with 8 bases between. The germline V gene encodes CDR1 SGHRS and CDR2 YFSETQ.

This chain joins TRBV29-1 and TRBJ2-3; 7 nucleotides agree with TRBD2. This CDR3 is 13 amino acids long. J gave up 8 bases and V 4 bases, and 9 bases lay outside the gene matches. Germline V gene sequence: CDR1 SQVTM, CDR2 ANQGSEA. The chain's CDR3 is CSVVRERRGTQYF. The CDR3, as DNA: TGCAGCGTTGTGCGGGAGAGGCGAGGTACGCAGTATTTT.

The chain has TRBV27 and TRBJ1-5; D not resolved. This CDR3 has 15 residues. Germline V gene lookup returns CDR1 MNHEY and CDR2 SMNVEV (reference sequence). V dropped 4 bases and J dropped 2 bases, with 12 bases sitting between them. The CDR3 is CASSSSVGGNQPQHF. As DNA, the CDR3 is TGTGCCAGCAGTTCCTCGGTGGGCGGCAATCAGCCCCAGCATTTT.

The chain employs TRBV25-1 and TRBJ2-1, with D maybe TRBD1 (5 bases). Per germline, CDR1 MGHDK and CDR2 SYGVNS. The CDR3 has 12 residues. Trimming left V 1 base short and J 11 bases short, with 9 bases between. CDR3: CASSESDSKQFF. The CDR3 DNA is TGTGCCAGCAGTGAATCCGACAGTAAGCAGTTCTTC.

The rearrangement links TRBV14 to TRBJ2-3; TRBD2 matches at 15 bases. J gave up 5 bases and V 4 bases, and 7 bases lay outside the gene matches. CDR1 is SGHDN and CDR2 is FVKESK in the germline V gene. CDR3 length: 17 amino acids. The CDR3 bases are TGTGCCAGCAGCCTTCTCCCGGGACTAGCGGGAGGAGATACGCAGTATTTT. Protein: CASSLLPGLAGGDTQYF.

The genes are TRBV3-1 (or the pseudogene TRBV3-2) and TRBJ2-2; 8 nucleotides line up with TRBD1. CDR3 length: 17 amino acids. Germline CDR1 reads LGHDT; CDR2 reads YNNKEL (reference sequence). V was pared by 2 bases and J by 4 bases, with 9 bases of the junction left unmatched. CDR3 nucleotide sequence: TGTGCCAGCAGCCAATACAGGGACAGGAGGACCACCGGGGAGCTGTTTTTT. Its translation is CASSQYRDRRTTGELFF.

This clone was seen more than once but under ten times. The chain employs TRBV5-4 and TRBJ2-7, with 11 bases fitting TRBD2. The ends lost 0 bases at V and 7 bases at J; junction bases unmatched: 6. This CDR3 comprises 15 residues. CDR1 and CDR2 (germline): SGHNT, YYREEE (reference sequence). CDR3 nucleotides: TGTGCCAGCAGCTTGGCGGGACTAGCGGTGGTGGAGCAGTACTTC. It specifies CASSLAGLAVVEQYF.

CDR3 sequence reads: CASLLRWAGLRNTEAFF. The CDR3 DNA is TGTGCCAGCTTACTTAGGTGGGCGGGCCTCAGGAACACTGAAGCTTTCTTT. The chain uses TRBV27 and TRBJ1-1, with D uncertain. The CDR3 runs to 17 residues. V was clipped by 8 bases and J by 1 base, with 23 bases between them. Germline V gives CDR1 MNHEY, CDR2 SMNVEV (reference sequence).

This chain links TRBV5-1 with TRBJ1-4; no definite D call. The CDR3 is 13 amino acids. Trimming took 0 bases from V and 7 from J, leaving 7 bases between them. CDR1 and CDR2 (germline): SGHRS, YFSETQ. CDR3 DNA sequence: TGCGCCAGCAGCTTGGTTCTCTCTGAAAAACTGTTTTTT. Translating gives CASSLVLSEKLFF.